This is a list of T cell receptor beta chains from one sample in a study of T cells in narcolepsy. Method: immunoSEQ multiplex PCR; TCRdb's copy keeps in-frame clones and lacks some. The sample carries around 34,000 clones, 65% to 85% recorded once. Sequencing was carried out using memory (CD45RA-) CD4+ T cells from blood. The receptors originated from a human donor in good health. CDR3s include the opening cysteine and the closing phenylalanine or tryptophan. A D gene is named only where the DNA matches it firmly. A clone size is listed for some rows: how often the clone was seen (once, few, many), or a class if it is expanded.

NA	TRBV11-2	TRBD1	TRBJ2-7	CASKASLYRGLGEQYF	TGTGCCAGCAAAGCCTCCCTTTACAGGGGGCTGGGTGAGCAGTACTTC
NA	TRBV19	NA	TRBJ2-1	CASSQIARTYNEQFF	TGTGCCAGTAGCCAAATAGCGAGGACCTACAATGAGCAGTTCTTC
NA	TRBV11-3	NA	TRBJ2-7	CASSLDSYEQYF	TGTGCCAGCAGCTTAGATTCCTACGAGCAGTACTTC
NA	TRBV5-5	TRBD1	TRBJ2-5	CATGTGAGETQYF	TGTGCCACCGGGACAGGGGCAGGGGAGACCCAGTACTTC
NA	TRBV6-5	TRBD2	TRBJ2-2	CASSYAGGSTGELFF	TGTGCCAGCAGTTACGCCGGGGGGAGTACCGGGGAGCTGTTTTTT
NA	TRBV11-2	TRBD2	TRBJ2-7	CASSSPSGYEQYF	TGTGCCAGCAGCTCACCTAGCGGGTACGAGCAGTACTTC
NA	TRBV6-5	TRBD1	TRBJ1-1	CASSYQGQDTEAFF	TGTGCCAGCAGTTACCAAGGACAGGACACTGAAGCTTTCTTT
NA	TRBV5-4	TRBD1	TRBJ1-1	CASSVDRDEAFF	TGTGCCAGCAGCGTGGACAGGGATGAAGCTTTCTTT
few	TRBV9	NA	TRBJ1-1	CASSVGAGGASTEAFF	TGTGCCAGCAGCGTAGGGGCGGGGGGCGCGAGCACTGAAGCTTTCTTT
NA	TRBV11-3	NA	TRBJ2-2	CASSLVGQDTGELFF	TGTGCCAGCAGCTTAGTGGGGCAGGACACCGGGGAGCTGTTTTTT
NA	TRBV5-1	NA	TRBJ2-7	CASSLGNLESEQYF	TGCGCCAGCAGCTTGGGAAATTTAGAGTCCGAGCAGTACTTC
NA	TRBV7-9	TRBD2	TRBJ2-1	CASSLLAGVYDEQFF	TGTGCCAGCAGCTTATTGGCGGGAGTATACGATGAGCAGTTCTTC
once	TRBV13	NA	TRBJ2-7	CASSTPGNSYEQYF	TGTGCCAGCAGCACTCCCGGGAACTCCTACGAGCAGTACTTC
NA	TRBV30	NA	TRBJ1-2	CAWSPSYGYTF	TGTGCCTGGAGTCCCTCTTATGGCTACACCTTC
few	TRBV6-6	NA	TRBJ2-6	CASRPGTGANVLTF	TGTGCCAGCAGGCCGGGGACTGGGGCCAACGTCCTGACTTTC
NA	TRBV11-2	NA	TRBJ2-7	CASSFNSVGGEQYF	TGTGCCAGCAGCTTTAATAGCGTTGGTGGCGAGCAGTACTTC
NA	TRBV9	NA	TRBJ1-1	CASSAVGENTEAFF	TGTGCCAGCAGCGCGGTGGGGGAGAACACTGAAGCTTTCTTT
NA	TRBV7-2	TRBD2	TRBJ2-7	CASSPGAGLPPYEQYF	TGTGCCAGCAGCCCAGGAGCGGGACTACCACCCTACGAGCAGTACTTC
NA	TRBV18	NA	TRBJ2-5	CASSPLRGSETQYF	TGTGCCAGCTCACCACTTCGGGGGTCGGAGACCCAGTACTTC
few	TRBV28	NA	TRBJ1-2	CASSSDPTEDCTF	TGTGCCAGCAGTTCCGACCCTACAGAGGACTGCACCTTC
NA	TRBV11-3	NA	TRBJ2-7	CASSLRGGSSYEQYF	TGTGCCAGCAGCCTTCGTGGGGGAAGCTCCTACGAGCAGTACTTC
NA	TRBV6-1	NA	TRBJ1-1	CASSHREGAFF	TGTGCCAGCAGTCACAGGGAAGGAGCTTTCTTT
NA	TRBV2	TRBD1	TRBJ1-2	CASSTDRNYGYTF	TGTGCCAGCAGTACGGACAGGAACTATGGCTACACCTTC
NA	TRBV10-3	NA	TRBJ2-1	CATITAESSYNEQFF	TGTGCCACCATCACAGCGGAGAGCTCCTACAATGAGCAGTTCTTC
NA	TRBV5-1	TRBD1	TRBJ2-5	CASSPRTGALEETQYF	TGCGCCAGCAGCCCCAGGACAGGAGCTCTCGAAGAGACCCAGTACTTC
NA	TRBV6-1	TRBD1	TRBJ2-1	CASRVRVQGTNEQFF	TGTGCCAGCAGGGTAAGAGTACAGGGGACCAATGAGCAGTTCTTC
once	TRBV10-3	TRBD2	TRBJ2-5	CAISDLRGGREETQYF	TGTGCCATCAGTGATTTGAGGGGCGGGAGGGAAGAGACCCAGTACTTC
NA	TRBV2	TRBD2	TRBJ2-5	CASSVVGGAETQYF	TGTGCCAGCAGTGTGGTGGGAGGGGCAGAGACCCAGTACTTC
NA	TRBV15	NA	TRBJ2-2	CATRGLQGTGELFF	TGTGCCACCAGGGGACTTCAGGGCACCGGGGAGCTGTTTTTT
NA	TRBV2	TRBD2	TRBJ2-3	CASTGLAEIADTQYF	TGTGCCAGCACCGGACTAGCCGAGATCGCAGATACGCAGTATTTT
NA	TRBV19	TRBD1	TRBJ1-2	CASSINSGTGMLAGYTF	TGTGCCAGTAGTATCAACTCCGGGACAGGGATGTTGGCTGGCTACACCTTC
NA	TRBV4-2	NA	TRBJ1-5	CASSQDGKGYQPQHF	TGTGCCAGCAGCCAAGATGGAAAGGGGTATCAGCCCCAGCATTTT
few	TRBV25-1	NA	TRBJ1-1	CASSTTGSGTEAFF	TGTGCCAGCAGTACAACAGGGTCGGGCACTGAAGCTTTCTTT
NA	TRBV6-7	NA	TRBJ2-7	CASKGLKGSYEQYF	TGTGCCAGCAAAGGCCTTAAAGGGTCCTACGAGCAGTACTTC
NA	TRBV30	TRBD2	TRBJ2-1	CAWTRGLGVGDEQFF	TGTGCCTGGACTCGAGGACTAGGAGTGGGGGATGAGCAGTTCTTC
few	TRBV7-2	NA	TRBJ2-1	CASRNLKANSYNEQFF	TGTGCCAGCAGGAACCTTAAGGCTAACTCCTACAATGAGCAGTTCTTC
NA	TRBV4-1	TRBD1	TRBJ2-5	CASSQGDRVGETQYF	TGCGCCAGCAGCCAAGGGGACAGGGTGGGAGAGACCCAGTACTTC
NA	TRBV5-1	NA	TRBJ2-6	CASSGGTRNSGANVLTF	TGCGCCAGCAGCGGGGGGACACGGAACTCTGGGGCCAACGTCCTGACTTTC
NA	TRBV6-5	NA	TRBJ1-2	CASSSGNLGGYTF	TGTGCCAGCAGTAGCGGGAACCTAGGGGGCTACACCTTC
few	TRBV15	TRBD1	TRBJ1-4	CATSPGQNDEKLFF	TGTGCCACCAGCCCGGGACAGAACGATGAAAAACTGTTTTTT
NA	TRBV4-2	TRBD2	TRBJ2-1	CASSQDQLAGAIEQFF	TGTGCCAGCAGCCAAGATCAGCTAGCGGGAGCGATTGAGCAGTTCTTC
NA	TRBV7-6	NA	TRBJ2-4	CASSLVGGDRNIQYF	TGTGCCAGCAGCTTAGTTGGGGGCGACCGGAACATTCAGTACTTC
NA	TRBV30	NA	TRBJ1-2	CAWSVLRQELYGYTF	TGTGCCTGGAGTGTACTAAGGCAGGAGCTCTATGGCTACACCTTC
NA	TRBV30	NA	TRBJ1-1	CAWTIGRRTEAFF	TGTGCCTGGACGATAGGGAGACGGACTGAAGCTTTCTTT
once	TRBV9	NA	TRBJ2-7	CASSVDPGSSYLGEQYF	TGTGCCAGCAGCGTAGACCCGGGGAGCTCTTACCTGGGGGAGCAGTACTTC
NA	TRBV6-4	NA	TRBJ2-1	CASSLGPYNEQFF	TGTGCCAGCAGCCTCGGACCTTACAATGAGCAGTTCTTC
NA	TRBV21-1	NA	TRBJ1-1	CASYTEAFF	TGTGCCAGCTACACTGAAGCTTTCTTT
NA	TRBV14	TRBD1	TRBJ2-7	CASSRRTGLSYEQYF	TGTGCCAGCAGCCGCCGGACAGGCCTCTCCTACGAGCAGTACTTC
NA	TRBV2	NA	TRBJ2-7	CASSEKYEQYF	TGTGCCAGCAGTGAAAAGTACGAGCAGTACTTC
NA	TRBV11-3	NA	TRBJ2-2	CASSLAGTGELFF	TGTGCCAGCAGCTTAGCTGGAACCGGGGAGCTGTTTTTT
once	TRBV11-2	NA	TRBJ1-4	CASRLQVQGKLFF	TGTGCCAGCAGGTTACAGGTTCAGGGAAAACTGTTTTTT
NA	TRBV5-6	TRBD2	TRBJ2-5	CASSLVSSGSGETQYF	TGTGCCAGCAGCTTAGTGTCTAGCGGGAGTGGCGAGACCCAGTACTTC
NA	TRBV5-1	TRBD2	TRBJ2-2	CASSFTITGRELSGELFF	TGCGCCAGCAGCTTTACCATAACGGGGCGGGAGCTAAGCGGGGAGCTGTTTTTT